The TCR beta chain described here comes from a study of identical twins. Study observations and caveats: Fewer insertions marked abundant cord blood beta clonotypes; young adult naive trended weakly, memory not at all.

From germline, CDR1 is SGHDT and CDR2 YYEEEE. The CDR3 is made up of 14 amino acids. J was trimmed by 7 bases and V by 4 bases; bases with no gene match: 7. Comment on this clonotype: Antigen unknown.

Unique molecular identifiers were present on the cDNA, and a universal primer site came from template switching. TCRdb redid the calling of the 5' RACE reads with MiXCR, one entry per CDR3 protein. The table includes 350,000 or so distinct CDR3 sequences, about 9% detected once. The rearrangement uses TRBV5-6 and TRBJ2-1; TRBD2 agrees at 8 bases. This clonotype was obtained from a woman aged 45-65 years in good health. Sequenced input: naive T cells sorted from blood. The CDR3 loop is CASSLPGLGNEQFF. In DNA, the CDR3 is TGTGCCAGCAGCCTTCCGGGACTAGGGAATGAGCAGTTCTTC.